These 16 T cell receptor beta chains originate from one sample sequenced in a study of T cell responses to AZD1222 COVID-19 vaccine. Here immunoSEQ multiplex PCR was the method, and the copy in TCRdb shows in-frame clones only, minus some. The sample records 150,000 to 200,000 clones, approximately 90% being singletons. The sample here was peripheral blood, taken on day 0 of AZD1222 vaccination. The receptors originated from an adult in good health.

The gene calls are TRBV10-3 and TRBJ2-5, with 7 bases lining up with TRBD2. Germline-derived CDR1 and CDR2 are ENHRY and SYGVKD. With 2 bases clipped from V and 2 bases from J, the junction kept 5 bases outside the gene matches. The CDR3 contains 15 residues. DNA for the CDR3: TGTGCCATCAGTGAGGCGGGAGCCGGACAAGAGACCCAGTACTTC. Translating gives CAISEAGAGQETQYF.

The chain is built from TRBV7-9 and TRBJ2-2, with TRBD1 matching 7 bases. Germline CDR1 and CDR2: SEHNR and FQNEAQ (reference sequence). The CDR3 loop spans 13 amino acids. V shed 3 bases, J shed 8 bases, and the junction held 3 bases outside the gene matches. CDR3 residues: CASSFDRVGELFF. The CDR3, as DNA: TGTGCCAGCAGCTTCGACAGGGTTGGGGAGCTGTTTTTT.

The rearrangement joins TRBV27 to TRBJ1-6, with 8 nucleotides matching TRBD1. Germline-derived CDR1 and CDR2 are MNHEY and SMNVEV (reference sequence). Unmatched junction bases numbered 10, after V lost 2 bases and J lost 10 bases. The CDR3 length is 16 residues. CDR3 protein: CASSLESTGGRSPLHF. CDR3 bases: TGTGCCAGCAGTTTAGAGTCTACAGGGGGTCGGTCACCCCTCCACTTT.

The V call is TRBV9, the J call TRBJ1-2; unclear D gene. The CDR3 is 13 amino acids. CDR1 and CDR2 from the germline V gene are SGDLS and YYNGEE. Deletions cut 2 bases from V and 4 bases from J, with 9 bases between. The CDR3 here is CASSVRELYGYTF. The CDR3, as DNA: TGTGCCAGCAGCGTCCGGGAACTCTATGGCTACACCTTC.

The gene calls are TRBV28 and TRBJ1-2; D is uncertain. V shed 10 bases and J shed 3 bases, with 15 bases lying between them. The CDR3 contains 13 residues. Germline loops: CDR1 MDHEN, CDR2 SYDVKM. The DNA of the CDR3 is TGTGCCACCCCAAACGGGGAGGACTATGGCTACACCTTC. The encoded protein is CATPNGEDYGYTF.

The chain has TRBV12-3 or TRBV12-4 and TRBJ2-7; no definite D call. Trimming stripped 4 bases from V and 0 bases from J, with 7 bases between. CDR3 length: 13 residues. CDR3 sequence reads: CASSSENSYEQYF. CDR3 sequence (DNA): TGTGCCAGCAGTTCAGAGAACTCCTACGAGCAGTACTTC.

This chain joins TRBV6-2 or TRBV6-3 and TRBJ2-3; 9 bases are a match to TRBD2. Trimming at V came to 2 bases and at J to 6 bases, leaving 9 bases not matched to a gene. CDR3 size: 16 residues. Germline values: CDR1 MNHEY, CDR2 SVGEGT. CDR3 nucleotide sequence: TGTGCCAGCAGTTACGGGCTAGCGGGGTTGGGGGATACGCAGTATTTT. Translated: CASSYGLAGLGDTQYF.

This clone was seen a single time. This chain joins TRBV9 and TRBJ2-2; D is perhaps TRBD1 (5 bases). CDR3 length: 13 amino acids. Germline V CDR1 and CDR2: SGDLS, YYNGEE. The germline V and J ends were trimmed by 5 bases and 3 bases, with 8 bases remaining between them. The CDR3 protein is CASRWGHTGELFF. The DNA for the CDR3 is TGTGCCAGCAGGTGGGGCCACACCGGGGAGCTGTTTTTT.

The rearrangement links TRBV30 to TRBJ1-5; possible D gene TRBD1, 5 bases. V dropped 5 bases and J dropped 4 bases, with 15 bases sitting between them. CDR3 length: 14 amino acids. Germline CDR1 GTSNPN, CDR2 SVGIG (reference sequence). The CDR3 DNA sequence: TGTGCCTGGGGATACCAGGGTCCGAATCAGCCCCAGCATTTT. This gives the protein CAWGYQGPNQPQHF.

CDR3 amino acids: CAINYQQGTNYGYTF. The CDR3 DNA follows: TGTGCCATCAACTACCAACAGGGAACAAACTATGGCTACACCTTC. The chain employs TRBV10-3 and TRBJ1-2; tentatively, D is TRBD1 (6 bases). The CDR3 sequence is 15 residues long. Trimming shortened V by 7 bases and J by 2 bases, and 17 bases separated the two germline ends. Germline V gene lookup returns CDR1 ENHRY and CDR2 SYGVKD.

Concerning this clone itself: The identical CDR3 is also encoded by other nucleotide sequences in the sample. The chain joins TRBV5-1 to TRBJ1-2, with 7 bases that match TRBD1. Losses at the gene ends were 1 base for V and 3 bases for J; bases not matched to a gene: 0. Germline CDR1 reads SGHRS; CDR2 reads YFSETQ. This CDR3 has 13 amino acids. In DNA, the CDR3 is TGCGCCAGCAGCTTGCAGGGGGACTATGGCTACACCTTC. This translates into CASSLQGDYGYTF. Full variable domain (missing parts from reference TRBV5-1 and TRBJ1-2): KAGVTQTPRYLIKTRGQQVTLSCSPISGHRSVSWYQQTPGQGLQFLFEYFSETQRNKGNFPGRFSGRQFSNSRSEMNVSTLELGDSALYLCASSLQGDYGYTFGSGTRLTVV.

This clone was observed once. This chain joins TRBV3-1 (or the pseudogene TRBV3-2) and TRBJ2-7, with 7 bases that match TRBD2. The CDR3 totals 15 residues. Germline CDR1 reads LGHDT; CDR2 reads YNNKEL (reference sequence). J gave up 3 bases and V 4 bases, and 9 bases lay outside the gene matches. This CDR3 reads CASSPSPSGYYEQYF. CDR3 DNA sequence: TGTGCCAGCAGCCCATCCCCTAGCGGCTACTACGAGCAGTACTTC.

This clone was counted a single time. The chain recombines TRBV11-2 with TRBJ2-7; D gene uncertain. Deletions cut 1 base from V and 1 base from J, with 8 bases between. The germline V gene has CDR1 SGHAT and CDR2 FQNNGV. The CDR3 has 14 residues. In DNA, the CDR3 is TGTGCCAGCAGCTTAGGATTCTCTTCCTACGAGCAGTACTTC. Encoded protein: CASSLGFSSYEQYF.

The chain links TRBV5-8 to TRBJ1-2; 10 nucleotides match TRBD1. Germline assignment: CDR1 SGHTS and CDR2 YDEGEE. The CDR3 totals 17 residues. With V trimmed by 4 bases and J by 4 bases, 13 bases remained unmatched. This chain's CDR3 is CASSDPGQGFSLYGYTF. As DNA, the CDR3 is TGTGCCAGCAGCGACCCGGGACAGGGGTTTTCTCTCTATGGCTACACCTTC.

This clone appeared once. The J gene is TRBJ1-5, the V gene TRBV7-8, with 8 nucleotides matching TRBD1. This CDR3 contains 15 residues. Looked up from germline, CDR1 is SGHVS and CDR2 is FQNEAQ. The V segment lost 3 bases and the J segment 0 bases; nucleotides outside the gene matches: 1. This chain's CDR3 is CASSFQGASNQPQHF. DNA of the CDR3: TGTGCCAGCAGCTTCCAGGGGGCTAGCAATCAGCCCCAGCATTTT.

V is TRBV5-4 and J is TRBJ1-2; unclear D gene. Looked up from germline, CDR1 is SGHNT and CDR2 is YYREEE (reference sequence). V lost 0 bases and J 3 bases, leaving 6 bases between the germline ends. The CDR3 runs 13 residues. In nucleotides, the CDR3 is TGTGCCAGCAGCTTGGATAGAGACTATGGCTACACCTTC. Translation gives CASSLDRDYGYTF. The entire variable domain, with the rest obtained from reference TRBV5-4 and TRBJ1-2, is as follows: ETGVTQSPTHLIKTRGQQVTLRCSSQSGHNTVSWYQQALGQGPQFIFQYYREEENGRGNFPPRFSGLQFPNYSSELNVNALELDDSALYLCASSLDRDYGYTFGSGTRLTVV.